This TCR beta chain was captured in a study of glioma-infiltrating T cells. Study results and limitations: Above-expected tissue-blood divergence occurred in all gliomas, most in low-grade ones.

In germline, CDR1 is LGHDT, CDR2 YNNKEL (reference sequence). Trimming at V came to 1 base and at J to 4 bases, leaving 8 bases not matched to a gene. The length of the CDR3 is 16 residues. This clonotype was detected ten times or more. Its specificity is unknown. TCR alpha and beta CDR3 regions were amplified from RNA using iRepertoire nested multiplex PCR. Input was roughly 95-450 ng of tissue mRNA or PBMC total RNA. TCRdb passed the multiplex PCR reads through MiXCR, listing each CDR3 protein once. The table lists some 110,000 distinct CDR3 sequences, approximately 25% of them singletons. The receptor was derived from a human donor with low-grade glioma or glioblastoma, undergoing nonglioma brain surgery, or in good health (not recorded which). The V call is TRBV3-1, the J call TRBJ2-3, with TRBD2 identical over 7 bases. Specimen: glioma tissue, nonneoplastic brain tissue, or PBMCs (not recorded which). The CDR3 DNA is TGTGCCAGCAGCCAAGGGCTAGCGGATTATCCAGATACGCAGTATTTT. This codes for CASSQGLADYPDTQYF.